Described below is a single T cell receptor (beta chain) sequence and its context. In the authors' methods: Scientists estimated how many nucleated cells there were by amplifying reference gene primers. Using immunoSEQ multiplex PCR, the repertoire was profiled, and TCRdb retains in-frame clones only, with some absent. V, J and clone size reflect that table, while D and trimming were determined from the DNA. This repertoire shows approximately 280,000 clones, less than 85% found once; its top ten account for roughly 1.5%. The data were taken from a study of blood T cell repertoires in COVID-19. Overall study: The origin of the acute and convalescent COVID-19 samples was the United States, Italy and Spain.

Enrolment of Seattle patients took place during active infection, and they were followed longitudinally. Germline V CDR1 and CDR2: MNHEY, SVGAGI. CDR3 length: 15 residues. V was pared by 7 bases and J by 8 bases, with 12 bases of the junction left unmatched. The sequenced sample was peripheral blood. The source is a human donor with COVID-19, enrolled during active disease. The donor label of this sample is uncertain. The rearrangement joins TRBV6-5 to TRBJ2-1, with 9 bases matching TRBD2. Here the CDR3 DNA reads TGTGCCAGCATGGCGGCGGGAGGGCCGCGCGATGAGCAGTTCTTC. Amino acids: CASMAAGGPRDEQFF.